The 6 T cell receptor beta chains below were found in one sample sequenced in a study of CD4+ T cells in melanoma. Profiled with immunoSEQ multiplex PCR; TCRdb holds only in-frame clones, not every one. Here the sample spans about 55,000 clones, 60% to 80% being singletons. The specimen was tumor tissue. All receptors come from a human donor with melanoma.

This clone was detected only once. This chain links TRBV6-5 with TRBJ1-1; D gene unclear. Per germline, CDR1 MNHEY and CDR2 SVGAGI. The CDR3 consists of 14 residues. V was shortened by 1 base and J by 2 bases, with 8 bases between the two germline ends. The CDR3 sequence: CASSYLGFNTEAFF. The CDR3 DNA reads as TGTGCCAGCAGTTACTTGGGGTTCAACACTGAAGCTTTCTTT.

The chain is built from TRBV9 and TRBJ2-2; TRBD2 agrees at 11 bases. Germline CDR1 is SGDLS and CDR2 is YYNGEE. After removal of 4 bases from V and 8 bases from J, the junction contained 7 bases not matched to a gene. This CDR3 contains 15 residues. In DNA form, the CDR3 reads TGTGCCAGCAGCCGACATAGCGGGGGGGTTGGGGAGCTGTTTTTT. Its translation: CASSRHSGGVGELFF. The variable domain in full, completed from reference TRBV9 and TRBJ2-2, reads DSGVTQTPKHLITATGQRVTLRCSPRSGDLSVYWYQQSLDQGLQFLIQYYNGEERAKGNILERFSAQQFPDLHSELNLSSLELGDSALYFCASSRHSGGVGELFFGEGSRLTVL.

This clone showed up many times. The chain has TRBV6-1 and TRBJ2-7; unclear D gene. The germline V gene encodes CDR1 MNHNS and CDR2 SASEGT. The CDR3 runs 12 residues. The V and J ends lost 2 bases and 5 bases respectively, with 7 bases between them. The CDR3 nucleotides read TGTGCCAGCAGTGAACAGGTAAACGAGCAGTACTTC. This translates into CASSEQVNEQYF.

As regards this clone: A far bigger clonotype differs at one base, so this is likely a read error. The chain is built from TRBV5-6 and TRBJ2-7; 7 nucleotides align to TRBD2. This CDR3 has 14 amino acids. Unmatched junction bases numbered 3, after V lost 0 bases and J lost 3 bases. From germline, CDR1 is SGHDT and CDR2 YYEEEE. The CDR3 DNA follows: TGTGCCAGCAGCTTGGCCGGGACTAACTACGAGCAGTACTTC. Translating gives CASSLAGTNYEQYF.

CDR3 in DNA: TGCGCCAGCGGTAGGGGTGGGACAGCTCTGGGTGGGGAGCTGTTTTTT. Translating it yields CASGRGGTALGGELFF. The rearrangement uses TRBV4-1 and TRBJ2-2; TRBD1 aligns across 7 bases. The CDR3 totals 16 residues. V shed 8 bases, J shed 8 bases, and the junction held 17 bases outside the gene matches. Germline loops: CDR1 MGHRA, CDR2 YSYEKL.

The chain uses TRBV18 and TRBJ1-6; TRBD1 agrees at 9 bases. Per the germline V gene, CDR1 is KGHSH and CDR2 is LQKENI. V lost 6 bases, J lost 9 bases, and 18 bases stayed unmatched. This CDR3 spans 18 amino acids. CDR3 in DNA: TGTGCCAGCTCTGGGGGACAGGGCGTCGATCCTGGGGCTTCACCCCTCCACTTT. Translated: CASSGGQGVDPGASPLHF.